Below, 6 T cell receptor beta chains from the same sample are listed, as sequenced in a study of T cell repertoires in cytomegalovirus infection (dated by TCRdb to about 2019). These reads were obtained on an Illumina HiSeq 1500. TCRdb trimmed public reads at Q25 via fastp, called clones via MiXCR and kept in-frame beta chains. CDR3 protein sequences are deduplicated, and each keeps its most common genes and DNA. For this sample the table gives some 300,000 distinct CDR3 sequences, of which roughly 13% were detected only once. In total, the top ten clones hold roughly 8.9% of the sample. Sequencing was performed on PBMCs. These receptor sequences come from a human donor in good health (CMV status not recorded). Some clones in this sample may be carry-over from other donors' samples.

In this sample, this clonotype turned up many times. V and J are TRBV6-1 and TRBJ2-7; 7 bases are a match to TRBD2. Losses at the gene ends were 4 bases for V and 3 bases for J; bases not matched to a gene: 12. The CDR3 totals 16 residues. Germline V lookup: CDR1 MNHNS, CDR2 SASEGT. CDR3 sequence: CASSAPRAGVYYEQYF. The CDR3 nucleotides read TGTGCCAGCAGTGCCCCTCGGGCGGGAGTGTACTACGAGCAGTACTTC.

This clonotype has at least ten counts. The genes are TRBV2 and TRBJ2-6; D unresolved. CDR1 is SNHLY, CDR2 FYNNEI, per germline. Between the trimmed V and J ends, which lost 11 bases and 0 bases, there was a span of 8 bases. The CDR3 contains 13 residues. The CDR3 nucleotides read TGTGCCGGTAGTTCCTCTGGGGCCAACGTCCTGACTTTC. Encoded protein: CAGSSSGANVLTF. Full variable domain (missing parts from reference TRBV2 and TRBJ2-6): EPEVTQTPSHQVTQMGQEVILRCVPISNHLYFYWYRQILGQKVEFLVSFYNNEISEKSEIFDDQFSVERPDGSNFTLKIRSTKLEDSAMYFCAGSSSGANVLTFGAGSRLTVL.

This chain links TRBV20-1 with TRBJ2-3, with D hard to call. The V end was cut by 4 bases, the J end by 1 base, with 6 bases between. CDR1 is DFQATT, CDR2 SNEGSKA, per germline (reference sequence). This CDR3 contains 12 residues. The CDR3 nucleotides are TGCAGTGCTAATAAACGCACAGATACGCAGTATTTT. Amino acids: CSANKRTDTQYF.

This clonotype occurred many times. This chain connects TRBV6-1 to TRBJ2-3; no clear D. V was pared by 7 bases and J by 5 bases, with 13 bases between. CDR1 is MNHNS, CDR2 SASEGT, per germline. This CDR3 is built from 13 residues. The DNA for the CDR3 is TGTGCCAGCACCAAAGACGAGGTAGATACGCAGTATTTT. Its translation is CASTKDEVDTQYF.

This clonotype was seen only a few times. The rearrangement uses TRBV20-1 and TRBJ2-7; the D is unclear. Germline V gene data show CDR1 as DFQATT and CDR2 as SNEGSKA (reference sequence). The V gene lost 0 bases and the J gene lost 0 bases, with 12 bases spanning the gap. The CDR3 contains 15 residues. CDR3 in DNA: TGCAGTGCTAGAGATATGTCACGGAGCTCCTACGAGCAGTACTTC. It is translated as CSARDMSRSSYEQYF.

CDR3 in amino acids: CASSPTPGTVDEKLFF. The CDR3 DNA reads as TGTGCCAGCAGTCCGACCCCGGGGACAGTAGACGAAAAACTGTTTTTT. This chain links TRBV6-1 with TRBJ1-4, with 7 bases matching TRBD1. Unmatched junction bases numbered 14, after V lost 5 bases and J lost 8 bases. This CDR3 is built from 16 residues. CDR1 is MNHNS and CDR2 is SASEGT in the germline V gene.